This record looks at one TCR beta chain sequence and its context. No antigen is known for it. This sample was included in a study of blood T cells in healthy people across ages. General study results and limits: Versus aged donors, long-lived donors had higher diversity and more naive CD4+ cells.

CDR1 DFQATT and CDR2 SNEGSKA come from the germline V gene (reference sequence). CDR3 size: 14 residues. V lost 7 bases to trimming and J lost 6 bases; unmatched junction nucleotides: 7. A second PCR of 7 to 11 cycles used a sample-barcoded 5' primer and a J-beta primer mix. TCRdb recomputed calls from the 5' RACE reads with MiXCR, one row per CDR3 protein. The table includes 1.8 million or so distinct CDR3 sequences, 39% detected once. Specimen: blood. The J gene is TRBJ2-3, the V gene TRBV20-1; 13 bases fit TRBD2. This receptor was obtained from a human donor in good health. CDR3 in DNA: TGCAGTGATTTACTAGCGGGGGGGCGGGATACGCAGTATTTT. It yields the protein CSDLLAGGRDTQYF.